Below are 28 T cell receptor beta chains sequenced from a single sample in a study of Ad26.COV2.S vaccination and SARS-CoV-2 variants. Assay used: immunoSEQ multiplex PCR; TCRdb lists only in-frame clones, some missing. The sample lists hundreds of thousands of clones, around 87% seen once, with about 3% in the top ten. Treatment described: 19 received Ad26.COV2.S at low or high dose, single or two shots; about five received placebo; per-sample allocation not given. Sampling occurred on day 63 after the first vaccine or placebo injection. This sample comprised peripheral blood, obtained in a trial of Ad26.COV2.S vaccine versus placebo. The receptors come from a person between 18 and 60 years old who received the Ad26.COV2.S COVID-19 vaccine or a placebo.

The CDR3 protein is CASSLTDRSEQYF. The DNA of the CDR3 is TGTGCCAGCAGCTTAACCGACCGTAGCGAGCAGTACTTC. J is TRBJ2-7 and V is TRBV7-3; D remains unclear. Germline V gives CDR1 SGHTA, CDR2 FQGTGA. Trimming took 0 bases from V and 6 from J, leaving 9 bases between them. The CDR3 is 13 amino acids. Complete variable domain (other parts from reference TRBV7-3 and TRBJ2-7): GAGVSQTPSNKVTEKGKYVELRCDPISGHTALYWYRQSLGQGPEFLIYFQGTGAADDSGLPNDRFFAVRPEGSVSTLKIQRTERGDSAVYLCASSLTDRSEQYFGPGTRLTVT.

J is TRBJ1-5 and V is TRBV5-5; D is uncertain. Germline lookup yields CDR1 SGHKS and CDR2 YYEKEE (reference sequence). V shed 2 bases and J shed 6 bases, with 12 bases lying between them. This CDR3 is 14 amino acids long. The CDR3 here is CASSFSTSGQPQHF. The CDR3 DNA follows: TGTGCCAGCAGCTTTTCCACTTCGGGTCAGCCCCAGCATTTT.

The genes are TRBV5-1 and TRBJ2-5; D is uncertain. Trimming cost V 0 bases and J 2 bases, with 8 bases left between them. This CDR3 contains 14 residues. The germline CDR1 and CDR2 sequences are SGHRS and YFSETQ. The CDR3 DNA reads TGCGCCAGCAGCTTGGCCAGGCTACAAGAGACCCAGTACTTC. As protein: CASSLARLQETQYF.

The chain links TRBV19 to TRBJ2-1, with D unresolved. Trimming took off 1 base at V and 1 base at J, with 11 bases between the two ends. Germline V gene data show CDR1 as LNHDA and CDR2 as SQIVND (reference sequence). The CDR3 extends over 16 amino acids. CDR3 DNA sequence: TGTGCCAGTAGTATAGCCCCAGGCAGATCCTACAATGAGCAGTTCTTC. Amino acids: CASSIAPGRSYNEQFF.

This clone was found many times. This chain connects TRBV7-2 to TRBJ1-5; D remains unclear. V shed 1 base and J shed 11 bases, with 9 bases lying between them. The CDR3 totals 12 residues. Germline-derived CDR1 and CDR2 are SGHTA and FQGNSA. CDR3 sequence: CASSLETGSQHF. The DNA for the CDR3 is TGTGCCAGCAGCTTAGAGACGGGCTCCCAGCATTTT.

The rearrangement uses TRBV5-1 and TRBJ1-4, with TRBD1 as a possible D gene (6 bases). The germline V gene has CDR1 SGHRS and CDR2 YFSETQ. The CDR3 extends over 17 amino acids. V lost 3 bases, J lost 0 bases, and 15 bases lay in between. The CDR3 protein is CASSSPDSGATNEKLFF. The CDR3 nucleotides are TGCGCCAGCAGCTCCCCGGACTCAGGGGCAACTAATGAAAAACTGTTTTTT. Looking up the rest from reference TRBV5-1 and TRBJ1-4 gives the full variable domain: KAGVTQTPRYLIKTRGQQVTLSCSPISGHRSVSWYQQTPGQGLQFLFEYFSETQRNKGNFPGRFSGRQFSNSRSEMNVSTLELGDSALYLCASSSPDSGATNEKLFFGSGTQLSVL.

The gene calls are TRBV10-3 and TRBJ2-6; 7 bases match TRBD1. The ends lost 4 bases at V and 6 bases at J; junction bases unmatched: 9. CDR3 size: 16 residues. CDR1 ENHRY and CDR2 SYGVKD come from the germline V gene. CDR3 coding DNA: TGTGCCATCAGTGGGGGTACAGGGGCCGAGGCCAACGTCCTGACTTTC. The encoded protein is CAISGGTGAEANVLTF.

The CDR3 DNA sequence: TGTGCCAGCAGCTTTATAGCGGGGGGGCTTAATACGCAGTATTTT. Its protein is CASSFIAGGLNTQYF. This sequence joins TRBV5-4 and TRBJ2-3, with TRBD2 matching 11 bases. Germline CDR1 and CDR2: SGHNT and YYREEE (reference sequence). The ends lost 2 bases at V and 7 bases at J; junction bases unmatched: 6. This CDR3 spans 15 amino acids.

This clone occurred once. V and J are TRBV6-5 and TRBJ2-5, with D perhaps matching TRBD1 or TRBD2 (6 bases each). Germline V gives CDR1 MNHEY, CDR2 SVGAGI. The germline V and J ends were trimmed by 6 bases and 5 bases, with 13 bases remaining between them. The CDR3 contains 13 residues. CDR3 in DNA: TGTGCCAGCAGCCTGGGGGGCTCGGAGACCCAGTACTTC. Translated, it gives CASSLGGSETQYF.

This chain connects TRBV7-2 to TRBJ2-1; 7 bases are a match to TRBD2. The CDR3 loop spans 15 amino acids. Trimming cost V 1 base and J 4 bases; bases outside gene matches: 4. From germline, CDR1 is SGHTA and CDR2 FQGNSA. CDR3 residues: CASSLEGRGYNEQFF. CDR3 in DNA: TGTGCCAGCAGCTTAGAGGGGAGGGGTTACAATGAGCAGTTCTTC.

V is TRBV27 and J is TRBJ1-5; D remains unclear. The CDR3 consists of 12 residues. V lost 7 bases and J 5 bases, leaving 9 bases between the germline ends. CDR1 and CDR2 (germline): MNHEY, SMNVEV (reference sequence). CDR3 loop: CASMTMDQPQHF. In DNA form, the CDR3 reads TGTGCCAGCATGACGATGGATCAGCCCCAGCATTTT.

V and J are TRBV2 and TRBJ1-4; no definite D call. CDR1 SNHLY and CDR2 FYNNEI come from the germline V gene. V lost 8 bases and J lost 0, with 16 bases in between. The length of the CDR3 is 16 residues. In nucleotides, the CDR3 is TGTGCCAGCCGTGCACAGCTTGGCGCAACTAATGAAAAACTGTTTTTT. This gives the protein CASRAQLGATNEKLFF.

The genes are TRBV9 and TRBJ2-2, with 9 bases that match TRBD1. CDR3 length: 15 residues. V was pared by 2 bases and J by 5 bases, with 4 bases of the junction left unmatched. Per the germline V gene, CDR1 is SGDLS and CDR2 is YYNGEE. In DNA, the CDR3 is TGTGCCAGCAGCGTGGGACAGGGAGGGACCGGGGAGCTGTTTTTT. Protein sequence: CASSVGQGGTGELFF.

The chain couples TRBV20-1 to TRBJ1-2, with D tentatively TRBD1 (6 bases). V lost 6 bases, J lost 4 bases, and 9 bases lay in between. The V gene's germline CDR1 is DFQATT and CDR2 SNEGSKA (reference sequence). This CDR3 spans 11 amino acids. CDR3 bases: TGCAGTGCGTCGGACAGCTATGGCTACACCTTC. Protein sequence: CSASDSYGYTF.

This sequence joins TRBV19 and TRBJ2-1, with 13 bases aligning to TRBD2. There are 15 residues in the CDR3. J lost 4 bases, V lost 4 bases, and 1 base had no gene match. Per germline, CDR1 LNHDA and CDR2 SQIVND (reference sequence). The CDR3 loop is CASSKGLAGYNEQFF. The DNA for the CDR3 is TGTGCCAGTAGTAAGGGACTAGCGGGGTACAATGAGCAGTTCTTC.

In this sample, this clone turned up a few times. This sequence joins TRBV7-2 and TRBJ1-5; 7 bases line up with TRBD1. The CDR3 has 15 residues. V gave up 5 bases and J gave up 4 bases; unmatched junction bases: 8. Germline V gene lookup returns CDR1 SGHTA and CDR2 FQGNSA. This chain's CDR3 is CASSITGVGNQPQHF. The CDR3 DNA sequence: TGTGCCAGCAGCATAACAGGGGTGGGGAATCAGCCCCAGCATTTT. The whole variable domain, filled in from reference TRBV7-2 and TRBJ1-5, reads GAGVSQSPSNKVTEKGKDVELRCDPISGHTALYWYRQSLGQGLEFLIYFQGNSAPDKSGLPSDRFSAERTGGSVSTLTIQRTQQEDSAVYLCASSITGVGNQPQHFGDGTRLSIL.

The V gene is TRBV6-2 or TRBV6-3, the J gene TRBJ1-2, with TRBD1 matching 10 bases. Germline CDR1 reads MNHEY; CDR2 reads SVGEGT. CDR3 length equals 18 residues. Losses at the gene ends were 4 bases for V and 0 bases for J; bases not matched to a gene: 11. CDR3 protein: CASSSPPRGQGSNYGYTF. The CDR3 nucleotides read TGTGCCAGCAGTTCTCCCCCCCGGGGACAGGGGTCTAACTATGGCTACACCTTC.

CDR3 region: CASSLQEGYTF. In DNA form, the CDR3 reads TGTGCCAGCAGTTTACAGGAGGGCTACACCTTC. The J gene is TRBJ1-2, the V gene TRBV12-3 or TRBV12-4, with D hard to call. The length of the CDR3 is 11 residues. The V and J ends lost 2 bases and 8 bases respectively, with 6 bases between them.

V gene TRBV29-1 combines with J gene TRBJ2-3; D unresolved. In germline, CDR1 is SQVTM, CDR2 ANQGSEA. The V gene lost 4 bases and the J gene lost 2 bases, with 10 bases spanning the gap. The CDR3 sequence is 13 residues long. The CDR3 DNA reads TGCAGCGTTGTTATAGAGAACACAGATACGCAGTATTTT. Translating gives CSVVIENTDTQYF.

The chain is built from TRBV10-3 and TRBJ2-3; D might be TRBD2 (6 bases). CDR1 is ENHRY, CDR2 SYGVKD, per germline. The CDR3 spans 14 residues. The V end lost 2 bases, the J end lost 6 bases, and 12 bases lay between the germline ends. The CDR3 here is CAISERGAADTQYF. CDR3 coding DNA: TGTGCCATCAGTGAGCGCGGGGCGGCGGATACGCAGTATTTT.

CDR3 region: CSAGQGLNTEAFF. For the CDR3, the DNA is TGCAGCGCCGGACAGGGTCTGAACACTGAAGCTTTCTTT. V usage is TRBV29-1 and J usage is TRBJ1-1, with 8 bases matching TRBD1. The V gene's germline CDR1 is SQVTM and CDR2 ANQGSEA. The ends lost 7 bases at V and 0 bases at J; junction bases unmatched: 4. This CDR3 is built from 13 residues.

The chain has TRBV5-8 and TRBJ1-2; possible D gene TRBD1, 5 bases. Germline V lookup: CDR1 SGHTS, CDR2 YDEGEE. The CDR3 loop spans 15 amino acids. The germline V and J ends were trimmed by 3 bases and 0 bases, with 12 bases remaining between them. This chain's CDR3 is CASSSRQRSNYGYTF. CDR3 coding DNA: TGTGCCAGCAGCTCACGACAGAGATCTAACTATGGCTACACCTTC.

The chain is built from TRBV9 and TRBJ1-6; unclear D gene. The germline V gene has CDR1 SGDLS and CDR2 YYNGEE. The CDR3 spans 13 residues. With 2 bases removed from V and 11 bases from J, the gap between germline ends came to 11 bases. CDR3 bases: TGTGCCAGCAGCGTCGGGGTGAAGGCACCCCTCCACTTT. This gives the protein CASSVGVKAPLHF.

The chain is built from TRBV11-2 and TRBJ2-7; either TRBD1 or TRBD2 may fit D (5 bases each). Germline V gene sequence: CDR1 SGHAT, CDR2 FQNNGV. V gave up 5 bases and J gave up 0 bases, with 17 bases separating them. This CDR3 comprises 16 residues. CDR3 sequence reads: CASSPGSGRSSYEQYF. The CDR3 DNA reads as TGTGCCAGCAGCCCAGGGTCGGGACGGAGCTCCTACGAGCAGTACTTC.

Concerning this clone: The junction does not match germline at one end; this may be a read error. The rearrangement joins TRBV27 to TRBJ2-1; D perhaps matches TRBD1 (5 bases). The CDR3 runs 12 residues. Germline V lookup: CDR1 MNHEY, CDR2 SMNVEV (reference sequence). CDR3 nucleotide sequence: TGTGCCAGCAGTCCCTCAGGGAATGGGCAGTTCTTC. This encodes CASSPSGNGQFF.

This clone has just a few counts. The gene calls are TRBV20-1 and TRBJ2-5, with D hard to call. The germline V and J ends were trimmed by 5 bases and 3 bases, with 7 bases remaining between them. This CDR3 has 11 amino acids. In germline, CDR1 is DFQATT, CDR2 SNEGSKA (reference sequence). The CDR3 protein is CSAPIEETQYF. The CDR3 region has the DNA TGCAGTGCTCCCATCGAAGAGACCCAGTACTTC.

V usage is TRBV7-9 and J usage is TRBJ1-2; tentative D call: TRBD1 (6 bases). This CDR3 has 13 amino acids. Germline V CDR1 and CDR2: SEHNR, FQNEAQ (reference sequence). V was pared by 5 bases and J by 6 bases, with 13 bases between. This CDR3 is CASSRSGEDGYTF. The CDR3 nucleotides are TGTGCCAGCAGCCGATCAGGGGAGGATGGCTACACCTTC. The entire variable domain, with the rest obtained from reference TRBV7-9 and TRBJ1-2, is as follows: DTGVSQNPRHKITKRGQNVTFRCDPISEHNRLYWYRQTLGQGPEFLTYFQNEAQLEKSRLLSDRFSAERPKGSFSTLEIQRTEQGDSAMYLCASSRSGEDGYTFGSGTRLTVV.

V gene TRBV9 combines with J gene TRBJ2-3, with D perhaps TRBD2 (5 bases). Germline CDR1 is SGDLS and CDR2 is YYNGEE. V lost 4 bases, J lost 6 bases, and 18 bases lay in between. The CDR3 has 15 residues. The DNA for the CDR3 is TGTGCCAGCAGCTCAGGCGGGTGGGGTTTGGATACGCAGTATTTT. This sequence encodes CASSSGGWGLDTQYF.